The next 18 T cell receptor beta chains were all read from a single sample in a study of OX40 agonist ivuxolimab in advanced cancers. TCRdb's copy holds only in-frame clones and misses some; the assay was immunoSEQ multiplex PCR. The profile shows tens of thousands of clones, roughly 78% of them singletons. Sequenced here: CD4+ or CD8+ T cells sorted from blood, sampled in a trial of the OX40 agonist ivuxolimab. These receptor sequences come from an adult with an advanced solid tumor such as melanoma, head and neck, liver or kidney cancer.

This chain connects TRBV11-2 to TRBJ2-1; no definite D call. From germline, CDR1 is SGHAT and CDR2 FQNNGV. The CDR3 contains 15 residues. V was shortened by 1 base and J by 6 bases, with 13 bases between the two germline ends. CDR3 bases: TGTGCCAGCAGCTTAGGGGTAGGAGTTGGCAATGAGCAGTTCTTC. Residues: CASSLGVGVGNEQFF.

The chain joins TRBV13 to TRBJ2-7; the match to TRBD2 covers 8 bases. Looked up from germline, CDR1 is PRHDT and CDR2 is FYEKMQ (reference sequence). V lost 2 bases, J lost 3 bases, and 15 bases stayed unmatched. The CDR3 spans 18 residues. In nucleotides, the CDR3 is TGTGCCAGCAGCTTAAGCGGGGTGGTGGCTAGCGGGTTCTACGAGCAGTACTTC. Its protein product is CASSLSGVVASGFYEQYF.

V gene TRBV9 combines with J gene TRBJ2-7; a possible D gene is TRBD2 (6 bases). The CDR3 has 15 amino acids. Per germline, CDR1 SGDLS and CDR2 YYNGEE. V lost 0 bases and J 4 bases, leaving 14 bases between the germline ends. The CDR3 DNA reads TGTGCCAGCAGCGTAGACCCGGGGGAGCTGTACGAGCAGTACTTC. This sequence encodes CASSVDPGELYEQYF.

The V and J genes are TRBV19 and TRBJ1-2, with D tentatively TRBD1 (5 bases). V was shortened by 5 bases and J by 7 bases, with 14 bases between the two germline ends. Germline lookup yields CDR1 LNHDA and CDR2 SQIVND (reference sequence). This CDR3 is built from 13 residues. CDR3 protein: CASSAGLSGGYTF. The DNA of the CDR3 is TGTGCCAGTAGTGCGGGACTCTCCGGTGGCTACACCTTC. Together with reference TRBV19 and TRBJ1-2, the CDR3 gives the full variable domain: DGGITQSPKYLFRKEGQNVTLSCEQNLNHDAMYWYRQDPGQGLRLIYYSQIVNDFQKGDIAEGYSVSREKKESFPLTVTSAQKNPTAFYLCASSAGLSGGYTFGSGTRLTVV.

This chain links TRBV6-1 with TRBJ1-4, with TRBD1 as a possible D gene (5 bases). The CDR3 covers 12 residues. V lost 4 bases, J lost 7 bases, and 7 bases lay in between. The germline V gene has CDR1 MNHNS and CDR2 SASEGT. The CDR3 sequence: CASSGDVEKLFF. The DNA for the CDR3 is TGTGCCAGCAGTGGGGACGTTGAAAAACTGTTTTTT.

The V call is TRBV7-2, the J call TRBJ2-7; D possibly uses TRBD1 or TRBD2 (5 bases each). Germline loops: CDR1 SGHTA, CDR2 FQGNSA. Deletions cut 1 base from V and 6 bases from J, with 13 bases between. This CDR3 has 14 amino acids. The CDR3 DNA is TGTGCCAGCAGCTTAGGGGGCCAAGGAGGCGAGCAGTACTTC. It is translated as CASSLGGQGGEQYF. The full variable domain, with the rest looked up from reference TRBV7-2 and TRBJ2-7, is GAGVSQSPSNKVTEKGKDVELRCDPISGHTALYWYRQSLGQGLEFLIYFQGNSAPDKSGLPSDRFSAERTGGSVSTLTIQRTQQEDSAVYLCASSLGGQGGEQYFGPGTRLTVT.

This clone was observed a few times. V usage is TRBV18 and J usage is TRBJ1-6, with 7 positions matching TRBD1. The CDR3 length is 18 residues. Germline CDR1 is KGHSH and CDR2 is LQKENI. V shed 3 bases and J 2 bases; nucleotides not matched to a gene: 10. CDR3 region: CASSPYDRDRTYNSPLHF. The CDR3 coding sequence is TGTGCCAGCTCACCTTACGACAGGGATAGAACCTATAATTCACCCCTCCACTTT.

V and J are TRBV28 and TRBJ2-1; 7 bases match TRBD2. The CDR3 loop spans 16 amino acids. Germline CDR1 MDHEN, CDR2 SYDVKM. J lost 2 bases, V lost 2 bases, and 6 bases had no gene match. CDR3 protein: CASSLRSGGPYNEQFF. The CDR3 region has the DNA TGTGCCAGCAGTTTACGTTCGGGAGGTCCCTACAATGAGCAGTTCTTC.

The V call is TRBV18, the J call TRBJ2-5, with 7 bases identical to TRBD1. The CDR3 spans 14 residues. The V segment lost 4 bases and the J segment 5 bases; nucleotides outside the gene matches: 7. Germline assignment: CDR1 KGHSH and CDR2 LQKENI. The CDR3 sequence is CASSRGQVGETQYF. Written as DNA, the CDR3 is TGTGCCAGCTCACGCGGACAGGTGGGGGAGACCCAGTACTTC.

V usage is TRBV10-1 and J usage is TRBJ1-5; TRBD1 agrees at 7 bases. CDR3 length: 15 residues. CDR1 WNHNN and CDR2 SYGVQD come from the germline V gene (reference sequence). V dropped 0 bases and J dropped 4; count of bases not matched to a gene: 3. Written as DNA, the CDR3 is TGCGCCAGCAGTGAGTCGGGGACAGTTAATCAGCCCCAGCATTTT. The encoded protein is CASSESGTVNQPQHF.

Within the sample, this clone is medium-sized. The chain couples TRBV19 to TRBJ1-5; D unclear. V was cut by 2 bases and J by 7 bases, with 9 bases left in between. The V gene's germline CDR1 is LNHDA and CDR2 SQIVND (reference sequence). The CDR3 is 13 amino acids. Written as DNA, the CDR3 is TGTGCCAGTAGTATACAGGTATCCCAGCCCCAGCATTTT. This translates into CASSIQVSQPQHF.

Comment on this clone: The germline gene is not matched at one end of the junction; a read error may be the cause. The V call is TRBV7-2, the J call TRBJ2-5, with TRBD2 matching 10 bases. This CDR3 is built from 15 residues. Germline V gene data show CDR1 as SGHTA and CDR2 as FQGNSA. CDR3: CASSLAGGLVETQYF. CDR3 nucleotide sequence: TGTGCCAGCAGTTTAGCGGGGGGTTTAGTGGAGACCCAGTACTTC.

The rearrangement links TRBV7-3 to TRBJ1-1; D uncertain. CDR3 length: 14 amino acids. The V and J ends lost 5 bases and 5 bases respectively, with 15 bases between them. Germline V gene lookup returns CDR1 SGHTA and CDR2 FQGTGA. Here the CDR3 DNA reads TGTGCCAGCAGCGCCCAGACTGGGGAAACTGAAGCTTTCTTT. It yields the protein CASSAQTGETEAFF.

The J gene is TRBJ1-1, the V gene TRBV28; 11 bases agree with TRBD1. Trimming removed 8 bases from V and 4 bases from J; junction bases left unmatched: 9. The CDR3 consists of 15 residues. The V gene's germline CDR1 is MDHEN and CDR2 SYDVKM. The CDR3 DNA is TGTGCCAGCCAGACAAGGGGACAGGGGGGCACTGAAGCTTTCTTT. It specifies CASQTRGQGGTEAFF.

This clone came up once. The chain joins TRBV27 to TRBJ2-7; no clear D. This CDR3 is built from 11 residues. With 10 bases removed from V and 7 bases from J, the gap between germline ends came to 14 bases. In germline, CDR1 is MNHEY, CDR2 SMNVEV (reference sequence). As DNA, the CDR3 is TGTGCCACCGGAGATCGAGGAGAGCAGTACTTC. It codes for CATGDRGEQYF.

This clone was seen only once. The CDR3 reads CASSQDLTGWRGYTF. DNA of the CDR3: TGCGCCAGCAGCCAAGATCTAACAGGGTGGCGTGGCTACACCTTC. This chain connects TRBV4-1 to TRBJ1-2, with D perhaps matching TRBD1 (6 bases). Germline assignment: CDR1 MGHRA and CDR2 YSYEKL. The germline V and J ends were trimmed by 0 bases and 7 bases, with 15 bases remaining between them. This CDR3 region has 15 residues.

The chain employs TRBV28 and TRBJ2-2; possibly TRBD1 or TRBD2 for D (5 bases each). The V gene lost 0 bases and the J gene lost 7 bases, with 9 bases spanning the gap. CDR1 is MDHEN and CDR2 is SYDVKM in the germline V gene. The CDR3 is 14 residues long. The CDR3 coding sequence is TGTGCCAGCAGTTTATGGGGACGGCGCGGGGAGCTGTTTTTT. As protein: CASSLWGRRGELFF.

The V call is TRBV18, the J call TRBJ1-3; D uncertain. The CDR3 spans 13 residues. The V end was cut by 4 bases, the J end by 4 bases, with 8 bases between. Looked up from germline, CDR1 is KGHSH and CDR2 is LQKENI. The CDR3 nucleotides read TGTGCCAGCTCACAAGGGTTCGGAAACACCATATATTTT. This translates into CASSQGFGNTIYF.